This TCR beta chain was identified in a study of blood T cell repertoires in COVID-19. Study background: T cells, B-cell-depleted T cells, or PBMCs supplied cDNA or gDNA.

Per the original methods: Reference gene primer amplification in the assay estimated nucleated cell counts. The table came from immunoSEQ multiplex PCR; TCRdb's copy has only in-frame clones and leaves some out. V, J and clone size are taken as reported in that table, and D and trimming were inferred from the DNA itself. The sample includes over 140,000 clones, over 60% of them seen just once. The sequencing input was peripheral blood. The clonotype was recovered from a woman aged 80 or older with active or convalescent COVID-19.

The CDR3 bases are TGTGCCAGCAGCTTAACAAGCAGGGGGCAAACCGGGGAGCTGTTTTTT. This sequence encodes CASSLTSRGQTGELFF. The J gene is TRBJ2-2, the V gene TRBV7-3; 8 bases map to TRBD1. Germline V gives CDR1 SGHTA, CDR2 FQGTGA. CDR3 length equals 16 residues. V shed 0 bases, J shed 5 bases, and the junction held 5 bases outside the gene matches.